A selection of T cell receptor beta chains follows, all from one sample in a study of memory CD4+ T cells and cytomegalovirus serostatus. Produced via immunoSEQ multiplex PCR; TCRdb's table is partial and in-frame only. The sample consists of around 50,000 clones, approximately 78% of them appearing once. The sequenced material came from memory CD4+ T cells from blood. These receptors all stem from an adult in good health and CMV-seronegative. CDR3s include the opening cysteine and the closing phenylalanine or tryptophan. D genes are given only for firm matches. Expanded clones get a size class; other rows say once, few or many, or leave the size out.

j_gene: TRBJ1-5; len: 16; abundance: .; d_gene: .; v_gene: TRBV28; CDR3nt: TGTGCCAGCACCCCCGGGGGGGGCGGAAGCAATCAGCCCCAGCATTTT; CDR3aa: CASTPGGGGSNQPQHF
j_gene: TRBJ2-4; len: 14; abundance: .; d_gene: .; v_gene: TRBV6-5; CDR3nt: TGTGCCAGCAGTTACTCATCAAAGAGGGACATTCAGTACTTC; CDR3aa: CASSYSSKRDIQYF
j_gene: TRBJ2-5; len: 16; abundance: .; d_gene: .; v_gene: TRBV5-4; CDR3nt: TGTGCCAGCAGCACACCCTCCCGGACGGGACAAGAGACCCAGTACTTC; CDR3aa: CASSTPSRTGQETQYF
j_gene: TRBJ2-2; len: 16; abundance: .; d_gene: .; v_gene: TRBV11-2; CDR3nt: TGTGCCAGCAGCCCGAGGGGCGCCTCGAACACCGGGGAGCTGTTTTTT; CDR3aa: CASSPRGASNTGELFF
j_gene: TRBJ2-7; len: 14; abundance: once; d_gene: .; v_gene: TRBV28; CDR3nt: TGTGCCAGCAATACCAGGAGGGCCATCTACGAGCAGTACTTC; CDR3aa: CASNTRRAIYEQYF
j_gene: TRBJ1-4; len: 12; abundance: medium-sized; d_gene: TRBD1; v_gene: TRBV11-2; CDR3nt: TGTGCCAGCAGCCCTGGACAGGGGATCCTGTTTTTT; CDR3aa: CASSPGQGILFF
j_gene: TRBJ1-3; len: 11; abundance: .; d_gene: .; v_gene: TRBV2; CDR3nt: TGTGCCAGCAGCCGGGGAAACACCATATATTTT; CDR3aa: CASSRGNTIYF
j_gene: TRBJ1-1; len: 13; abundance: .; d_gene: .; v_gene: TRBV11-2; CDR3nt: TGTGCCAGCAGCTTAGATAATGGGGGAAGAGCTTTCTTT; CDR3aa: CASSLDNGGRAFF
j_gene: TRBJ2-7; len: 16; abundance: few; d_gene: TRBD1; v_gene: TRBV6-5; CDR3nt: TGTGCCAGCGGTTTGGGACGGACAGGTGCTCTGTACGAGCAGTACTTC; CDR3aa: CASGLGRTGALYEQYF
j_gene: TRBJ2-2; len: 16; abundance: .; d_gene: .; v_gene: TRBV14; CDR3nt: TGTGCCAGCAGCCAATGGTCACCAACGAACACCGGGGAGCTGTTTTTT; CDR3aa: CASSQWSPTNTGELFF
j_gene: TRBJ2-2; len: 13; abundance: .; d_gene: .; v_gene: TRBV29-1; CDR3nt: TGCAGCGTGTGGGGGACCAACACCGGGGAGCTGTTTTTT; CDR3aa: CSVWGTNTGELFF
j_gene: TRBJ2-1; len: 13; abundance: .; d_gene: .; v_gene: TRBV29-1; CDR3nt: TGCAGCGTTGGGGGGGGCCTGAGCAATGAGCAGTTCTTC; CDR3aa: CSVGGGLSNEQFF
j_gene: TRBJ1-2; len: 12; abundance: .; d_gene: TRBD1; v_gene: TRBV30; CDR3nt: TGTGCCTGGGACAGGGGGCTGTATGGCTACACCTTC; CDR3aa: CAWDRGLYGYTF
j_gene: TRBJ2-1; len: 14; abundance: .; d_gene: TRBD2; v_gene: TRBV7-3; CDR3nt: TGTGCCAGCAGCGCGGGGGACGTTATTAATGAGCAGTTCTTC; CDR3aa: CASSAGDVINEQFF
j_gene: TRBJ1-1; len: 18; abundance: .; d_gene: TRBD1; v_gene: TRBV7-9; CDR3nt: TGTGCCAGCAGCTCAGACCGGGTGACAGGGGGCTTAGTAACTGAAGCTTTCTTT; CDR3aa: CASSSDRVTGGLVTEAFF
j_gene: TRBJ2-3; len: 17; abundance: .; d_gene: .; v_gene: TRBV15; CDR3nt: TGTGCCACCAGCAGAGGTGGAGGGGGAGTTTTAACAGATACGCAGTATTTT; CDR3aa: CATSRGGGGVLTDTQYF
j_gene: TRBJ2-1; len: 16; abundance: .; d_gene: .; v_gene: TRBV11-3; CDR3nt: TGTGCCAGCAGCTTAGAAGGGCTTAGGGGGTACAATGAGCAGTTCTTC; CDR3aa: CASSLEGLRGYNEQFF
j_gene: TRBJ2-7; len: 14; abundance: .; d_gene: TRBD2; v_gene: TRBV28; CDR3nt: TGTGCCAGCAGTTACTCTAGCGGGCCCGGGTGGGCGTACTTC; CDR3aa: CASSYSSGPGWAYF
j_gene: TRBJ1-5; len: 16; abundance: once; d_gene: .; v_gene: TRBV2; CDR3nt: TGTGCCAGCAGTTCCACAGAAAGGCGTAGCAATCAGCCCCAGCATTTT; CDR3aa: CASSSTERRSNQPQHF
j_gene: TRBJ2-7; len: 16; abundance: .; d_gene: TRBD1; v_gene: TRBV6-1; CDR3nt: TGTGCCAGCAGTGAAATGGGGCAGGGGGCCTCCTACGAGCAGTACTTC; CDR3aa: CASSEMGQGASYEQYF
j_gene: TRBJ2-4; len: 13; abundance: .; d_gene: .; v_gene: TRBV7-2; CDR3nt: TGTGCCAGCAGCTTAGAAGACAAAAACATTCAGTACTTC; CDR3aa: CASSLEDKNIQYF
j_gene: TRBJ1-2; len: 14; abundance: medium-sized; d_gene: .; v_gene: TRBV5-4; CDR3nt: TGTGCCAGCAGCCTGGCGGGGGAGGACTATGGCTACACCTTC; CDR3aa: CASSLAGEDYGYTF
j_gene: TRBJ2-7; len: 15; abundance: .; d_gene: .; v_gene: TRBV9; CDR3nt: TGTGCCAGCAGCGTAGTTCCGTCACCGAATGTCGAGCAGTACTTC; CDR3aa: CASSVVPSPNVEQYF
j_gene: TRBJ2-2; len: 15; abundance: .; d_gene: TRBD1; v_gene: TRBV9; CDR3nt: TGTGCCAGCAGCCTCACAGGGGGCTTCACCGGGGAGCTGTTTTTT; CDR3aa: CASSLTGGFTGELFF
j_gene: TRBJ2-1; len: 14; abundance: .; d_gene: .; v_gene: TRBV7-3; CDR3nt: TGTGCCAGCAGCTCGAGGACAGCCTACAATGAGCAGTTCTTC; CDR3aa: CASSSRTAYNEQFF
j_gene: TRBJ2-7; len: 14; abundance: .; d_gene: TRBD1; v_gene: TRBV28; CDR3nt: TGTGCCAGCAGGCGGCAGGGGGAAGTCTACGAGCAGTACTTC; CDR3aa: CASRRQGEVYEQYF
j_gene: TRBJ2-2; len: 17; abundance: .; d_gene: .; v_gene: TRBV9; CDR3nt: TGTGCCAGCAGCCCACTAGTAGTGAATATTAACACCGGGGAGCTGTTTTTT; CDR3aa: CASSPLVVNINTGELFF
j_gene: TRBJ2-5; len: 13; abundance: .; d_gene: .; v_gene: TRBV28; CDR3nt: TGTGCCAGCAGTTTCCCCGGTTTCGGGACCCAGTACTTC; CDR3aa: CASSFPGFGTQYF
j_gene: TRBJ2-5; len: 16; abundance: .; d_gene: .; v_gene: TRBV13; CDR3nt: TGTGCCAGCAGCTTAGAACGACAGGCGTACCAAGAGACCCAGTACTTC; CDR3aa: CASSLERQAYQETQYF
j_gene: TRBJ1-5; len: 13; abundance: .; d_gene: .; v_gene: TRBV30; CDR3nt: TGTGCCTGGAAGGGCGGAAGCAATCAGCCCCAGCATTTT; CDR3aa: CAWKGGSNQPQHF
j_gene: TRBJ1-4; len: 16; abundance: few; d_gene: .; v_gene: TRBV2; CDR3nt: TGTGCCAGCAGTGAGGGGGGCCCGGGGGCTAATGAAAAACTGTTTTTT; CDR3aa: CASSEGGPGANEKLFF
j_gene: TRBJ2-1; len: 15; abundance: .; d_gene: .; v_gene: TRBV5-1; CDR3nt: TGCGCCAGCAGCTTGGTTGAAAGCTCCTACAATGAGCAGTTCTTC; CDR3aa: CASSLVESSYNEQFF
j_gene: TRBJ2-3; len: 13; abundance: .; d_gene: TRBD2; v_gene: TRBV19; CDR3nt: TGTGCCAGGGGACTAGCGGGAGTAGATACGCAGTATTTT; CDR3aa: CARGLAGVDTQYF
j_gene: TRBJ1-5; len: 15; abundance: .; d_gene: .; v_gene: TRBV28; CDR3nt: TGTGCCAGCAGTTTAATAACAGGGTTGTATCAGCCCCAGCATTTT; CDR3aa: CASSLITGLYQPQHF
j_gene: TRBJ2-7; len: 15; abundance: .; d_gene: TRBD1; v_gene: TRBV2; CDR3nt: TGTGCCAGCAGTGAACCTCGGACAGGGAGCTACGGGCAGTACTTC; CDR3aa: CASSEPRTGSYGQYF
j_gene: TRBJ1-1; len: 15; abundance: few; d_gene: TRBD1; v_gene: TRBV27; CDR3nt: TGTGCCAGCAGACAACTCGACAGGGGGCCCACTGAAGCTTTCTTT; CDR3aa: CASRQLDRGPTEAFF
j_gene: TRBJ2-7; len: 16; abundance: .; d_gene: .; v_gene: TRBV5-8; CDR3nt: TGTGCCAGCAGCTTGGATTTGCGCCCGGCGATCTACGAGCAGTACTTC; CDR3aa: CASSLDLRPAIYEQYF
j_gene: TRBJ2-7; len: 15; abundance: .; d_gene: .; v_gene: TRBV28; CDR3nt: TGTGCCAGCAGTTCTCTCGGACATGAGGCCTACGAGCAGTACTTC; CDR3aa: CASSSLGHEAYEQYF